The following is a TCR beta chain sequence with its context. Measured with immunoSEQ multiplex PCR; TCRdb has only the in-frame clones, and not every one. The sample includes 200,000 or so clones, just under 95% of them seen just once. The data belong to a study of control samples from healthy donors and cancer patients. Germline V gives CDR1 ENHRY, CDR2 SYGVKD. V lost 8 bases and J 0 bases, leaving 11 bases between the germline ends. The CDR3 sequence is 15 residues long. Material: blood. The clonotype originates from a man in his fifties or sixties in good health. The chain carries TRBV10-3 and TRBJ2-6; possibly TRBD2 for D (5 bases). The CDR3 is CAISRDTSGANVLTF. CDR3 nucleotides: TGTGCCATCTCTCGGGATACCTCTGGGGCCAACGTCCTGACTTTC.